A single sample gave rise to the 8 T cell receptor beta chains below, sequenced in a study of T-cell memory formation after mild COVID-19. One entry per CDR3 protein, called by TCRdb with MiXCR from the 5' RACE reads. The data hold more than 350,000 distinct CDR3 sequences, with about 15% observed a single time. Material for sequencing was PBMCs or a T cell subset sorted from them (not recorded which). These receptors were taken from a man younger than 35 who had mild COVID-19 (a few samples of this study predate the infection). Cell type and time point are not known.

This clonotype was observed a handful of times. This chain uses TRBV6-2 or TRBV6-3 with TRBJ2-3, with D tentatively TRBD2 (6 bases). V lost 8 bases and J lost 3, with 12 bases in between. The CDR3 totals 13 residues. Germline values: CDR1 MNHEY, CDR2 SVGEGT. The CDR3 DNA reads TGTGCCAGCGGACGGGACTTTACAGATACGCAGTATTTT. Its translation is CASGRDFTDTQYF.

There are a few counts of this clonotype. V is TRBV12-3 or TRBV12-4 and J is TRBJ2-1; D unresolved. The CDR3 is 13 amino acids. V shed 3 bases and J shed 12 bases, with 15 bases lying between them. The CDR3 sequence: CASSFGSPIGQFF. In DNA, the CDR3 is TGTGCCAGCAGTTTCGGGTCCCCTATTGGGCAGTTCTTC.

J is TRBJ2-3 and V is TRBV7-8; 12 bases agree with TRBD2. The CDR3 is 17 residues long. The trim removed 5 bases at V and 5 bases at J, leaving 11 bases unmatched. CDR1 and CDR2 (germline): SGHVS, FQNEAQ. The CDR3 loop is CASSPRYLTSGGDTQYF. As DNA, the CDR3 is TGTGCCAGCAGCCCCCGATACTTGACTAGCGGGGGAGATACGCAGTATTTT. The full variable domain, its missing parts supplied by reference TRBV7-8 and TRBJ2-3, is GAGVSQSPRYKVAKRGQDVALRCDPISGHVSLFWYQQALGQGPEFLTYFQNEAQLDKSGLPSDRFFAERPEGSVSTLKIQRTQQEDSAVYLCASSPRYLTSGGDTQYFGPGTRLTVL.

The chain carries TRBV11-2 and TRBJ2-5, with D perhaps matching TRBD2 (5 bases). V was cut by 0 bases and J by 3 bases, with 20 bases left in between. This CDR3 has 18 residues. Germline V CDR1 and CDR2: SGHAT, FQNNGV. The CDR3 bases are TGTGCCAGCAGCTTAGAAGGGAGCTCTGTCTGGTTTAAAGAGACCCAGTACTTC. The encoded protein is CASSLEGSSVWFKETQYF.

The chain couples TRBV7-8 to TRBJ2-7, with 7 bases identical to TRBD1. CDR3 length equals 16 residues. The ends lost 5 bases at V and 3 bases at J; junction bases unmatched: 13. CDR1 is SGHVS and CDR2 is FQNEAQ in the germline V gene. CDR3 amino acids: CASSPYRQGPRYEQYF. As DNA, the CDR3 is TGTGCCAGCAGCCCATACCGACAGGGACCCCGCTACGAGCAGTACTTC.

This clonotype was observed a handful of times. The chain combines TRBV5-1 with TRBJ2-5; the D gene is possibly TRBD2 (6 bases). The ends were cut back, 9 bases at V and 1 base at J, with 13 bases in the middle. The germline V gene has CDR1 SGHRS and CDR2 YFSETQ. CDR3 length equals 13 residues. CDR3 coding DNA: TGCGCCACACAGGCGGGGCCCCAAGAGACCCAGTACTTC. This encodes CATQAGPQETQYF.

This chain connects TRBV5-1 to TRBJ1-1; TRBD1 might be the D (6 bases). The germline gives CDR1 SGHRS, CDR2 YFSETQ. This CDR3 region has 17 residues. Deletions cut 0 bases from V and 0 bases from J, with 15 bases between. The CDR3 region is CASSLARTGSLNTEAFF. The CDR3, as DNA: TGCGCCAGCAGCTTGGCCCGAACAGGGAGTCTGAACACTGAAGCTTTCTTT.

This clonotype has just a few counts. The J gene is TRBJ2-5, the V gene TRBV21-1. TRBV21-1 is recorded as a pseudogene. The CDR3 sequence is 12 residues long. The CDR3 region has the DNA TGTGCCAGCAGCAATCTGGACCAGACCCAGTACTTC. This translates into CASSNLDQTQYF.